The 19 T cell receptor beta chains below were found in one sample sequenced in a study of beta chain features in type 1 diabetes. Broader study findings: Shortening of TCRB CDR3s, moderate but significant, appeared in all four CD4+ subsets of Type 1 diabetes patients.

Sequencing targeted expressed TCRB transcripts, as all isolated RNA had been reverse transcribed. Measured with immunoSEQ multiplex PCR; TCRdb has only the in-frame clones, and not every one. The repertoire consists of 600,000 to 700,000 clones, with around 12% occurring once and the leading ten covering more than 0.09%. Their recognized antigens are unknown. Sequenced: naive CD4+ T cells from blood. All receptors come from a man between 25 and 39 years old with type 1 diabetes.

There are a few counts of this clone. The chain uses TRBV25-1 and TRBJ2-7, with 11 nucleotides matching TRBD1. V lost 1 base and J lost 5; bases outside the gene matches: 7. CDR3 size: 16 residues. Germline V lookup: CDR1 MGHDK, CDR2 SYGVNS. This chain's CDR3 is CASSESGTGGRNEQYF. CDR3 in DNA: TGTGCCAGCAGTGAATCCGGGACAGGGGGAAGGAACGAGCAGTACTTC.

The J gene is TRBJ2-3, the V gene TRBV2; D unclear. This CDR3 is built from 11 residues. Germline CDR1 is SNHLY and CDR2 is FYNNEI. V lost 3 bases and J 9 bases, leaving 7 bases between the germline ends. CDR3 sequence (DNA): TGTGCCAGCAGTGATTACCAAACGCAGTATTTT. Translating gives CASSDYQTQYF.

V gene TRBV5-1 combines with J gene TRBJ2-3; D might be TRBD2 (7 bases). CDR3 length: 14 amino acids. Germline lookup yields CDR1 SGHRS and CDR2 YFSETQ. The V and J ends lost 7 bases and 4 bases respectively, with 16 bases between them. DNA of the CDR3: TGCGCCAGCTCCGAGGGGGGGGTTTCAGATACGCAGTATTTT. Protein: CASSEGGVSDTQYF.

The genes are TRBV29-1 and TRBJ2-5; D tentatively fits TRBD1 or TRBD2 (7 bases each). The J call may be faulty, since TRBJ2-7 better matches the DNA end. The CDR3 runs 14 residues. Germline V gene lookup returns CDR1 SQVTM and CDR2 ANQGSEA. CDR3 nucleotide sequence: TGCAGCGTTGACCCAGGGGGGGAATCCTACGAGCAGTACTTC. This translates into CSVDPGGESYEQYF.

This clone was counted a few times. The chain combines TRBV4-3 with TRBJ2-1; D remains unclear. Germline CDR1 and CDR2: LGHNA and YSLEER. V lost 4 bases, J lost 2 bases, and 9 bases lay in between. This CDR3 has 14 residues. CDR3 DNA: TGCGCCAGCAGCCGAGCCCGACCCTACAATGAGCAGTTCTTC. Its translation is CASSRARPYNEQFF.

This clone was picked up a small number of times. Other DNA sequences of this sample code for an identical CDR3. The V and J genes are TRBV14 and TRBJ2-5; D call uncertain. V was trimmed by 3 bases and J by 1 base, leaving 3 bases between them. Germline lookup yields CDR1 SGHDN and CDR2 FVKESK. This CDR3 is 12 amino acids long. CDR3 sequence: CASSQGQETQYF. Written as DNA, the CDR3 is TGTGCCAGCAGCCAGGGCCAAGAGACCCAGTACTTC.

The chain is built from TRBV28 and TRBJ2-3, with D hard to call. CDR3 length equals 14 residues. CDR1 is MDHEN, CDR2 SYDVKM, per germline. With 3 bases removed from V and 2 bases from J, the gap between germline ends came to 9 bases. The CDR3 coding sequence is TGTGCCAGCAGTTTGGGATACAACACAGATACGCAGTATTTT. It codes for CASSLGYNTDTQYF.

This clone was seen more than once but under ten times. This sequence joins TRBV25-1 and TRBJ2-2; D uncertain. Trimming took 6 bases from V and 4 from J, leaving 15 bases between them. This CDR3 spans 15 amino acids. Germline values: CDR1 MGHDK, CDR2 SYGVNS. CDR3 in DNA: TGTGCCAGCAGGCTTATTAAACAGACCACCGGGGAGCTGTTTTTT. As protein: CASRLIKQTTGELFF.

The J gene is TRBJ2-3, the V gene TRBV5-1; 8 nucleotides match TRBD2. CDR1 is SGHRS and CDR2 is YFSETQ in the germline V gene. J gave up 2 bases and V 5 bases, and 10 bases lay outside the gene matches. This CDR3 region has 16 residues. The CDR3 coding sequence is TGCGCCAGCAGACAGGGAGCGGGGGCCCCCACAGATACGCAGTATTTT. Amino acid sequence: CASRQGAGAPTDTQYF.

CDR3 protein: CASSQGAVQETQYF. CDR3 sequence (DNA): TGTGCCAGTAGTCAAGGGGCAGTCCAAGAGACCCAGTACTTC. The V call is TRBV19, the J call TRBJ2-5; perhaps TRBD1 as D (5 bases). The CDR3 loop spans 14 amino acids. Germline V CDR1 and CDR2: LNHDA, SQIVND (reference sequence). V was trimmed by 5 bases and J by 1 base, leaving 11 bases between them.

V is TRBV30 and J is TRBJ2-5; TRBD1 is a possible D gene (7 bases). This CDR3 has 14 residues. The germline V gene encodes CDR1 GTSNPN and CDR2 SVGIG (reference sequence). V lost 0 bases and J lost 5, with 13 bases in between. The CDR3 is CAWSVQGLAETQYF. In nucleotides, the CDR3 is TGTGCCTGGAGTGTACAGGGGCTAGCGGAGACCCAGTACTTC. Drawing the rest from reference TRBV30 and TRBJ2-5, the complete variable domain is SQTIHQWPATLVQPVGSPLSLECTVEGTSNPNLYWYRQAAGRGLQLLFYSVGIGQISSEVPQNLSASRPQDRQFILSSKKLLLSDSGFYLCAWSVQGLAETQYFGPGTRLLVL.

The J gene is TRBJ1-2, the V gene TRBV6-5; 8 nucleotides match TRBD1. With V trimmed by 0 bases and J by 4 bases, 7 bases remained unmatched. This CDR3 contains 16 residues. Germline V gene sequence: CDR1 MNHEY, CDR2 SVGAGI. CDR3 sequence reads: CASSYSGRGPFYGYTF. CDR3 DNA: TGTGCCAGCAGTTACTCGGGCAGGGGGCCTTTCTATGGCTACACCTTC.

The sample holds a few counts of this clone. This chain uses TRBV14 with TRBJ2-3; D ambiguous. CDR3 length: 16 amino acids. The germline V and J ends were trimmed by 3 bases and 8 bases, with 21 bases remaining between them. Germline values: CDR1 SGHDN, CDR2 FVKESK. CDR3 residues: CASSHQRIREQSTQYF. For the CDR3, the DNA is TGTGCCAGCAGCCATCAACGGATACGCGAGCAGAGTACGCAGTATTTT.

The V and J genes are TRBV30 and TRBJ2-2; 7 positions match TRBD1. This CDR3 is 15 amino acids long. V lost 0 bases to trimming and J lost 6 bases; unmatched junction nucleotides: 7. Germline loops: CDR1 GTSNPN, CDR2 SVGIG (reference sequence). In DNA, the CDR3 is TGTGCCTGGAGTGTAAAGGGGGCGCTGGCCGGGGAGCTGTTTTTT. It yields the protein CAWSVKGALAGELFF.

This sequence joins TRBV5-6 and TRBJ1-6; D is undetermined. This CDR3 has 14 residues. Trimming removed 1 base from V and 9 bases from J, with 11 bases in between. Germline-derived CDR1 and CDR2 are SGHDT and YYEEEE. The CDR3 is CASSLPLLASPLHF. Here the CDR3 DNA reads TGTGCCAGCAGCTTGCCCCTTTTAGCTTCACCCCTCCACTTT.

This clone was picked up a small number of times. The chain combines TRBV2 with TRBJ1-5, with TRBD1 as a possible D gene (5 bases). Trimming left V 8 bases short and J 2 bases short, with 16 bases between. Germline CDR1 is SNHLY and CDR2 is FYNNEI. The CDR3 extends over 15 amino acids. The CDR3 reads CASSPQGEGNQPQHF. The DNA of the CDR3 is TGTGCCAGCTCTCCGCAGGGTGAGGGCAATCAGCCCCAGCATTTT.

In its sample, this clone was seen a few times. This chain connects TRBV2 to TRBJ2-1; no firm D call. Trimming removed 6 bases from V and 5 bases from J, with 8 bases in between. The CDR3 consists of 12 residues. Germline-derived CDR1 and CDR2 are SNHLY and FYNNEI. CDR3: CASRIQDNEQFF. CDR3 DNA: TGTGCCAGCAGAATCCAAGACAATGAGCAGTTCTTC.

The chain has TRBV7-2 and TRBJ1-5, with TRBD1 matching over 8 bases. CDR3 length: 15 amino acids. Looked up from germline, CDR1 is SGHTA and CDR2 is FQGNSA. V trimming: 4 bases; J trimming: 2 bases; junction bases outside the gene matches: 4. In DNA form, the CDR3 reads TGTGCCAGCAGCTACGGACAGGGAGGCAATCAGCCCCAGCATTTT. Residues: CASSYGQGGNQPQHF. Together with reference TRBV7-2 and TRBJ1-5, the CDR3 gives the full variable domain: GAGVSQSPSNKVTEKGKDVELRCDPISGHTALYWYRQSLGQGLEFLIYFQGNSAPDKSGLPSDRFSAERTGGSVSTLTIQRTQQEDSAVYLCASSYGQGGNQPQHFGDGTRLSIL.

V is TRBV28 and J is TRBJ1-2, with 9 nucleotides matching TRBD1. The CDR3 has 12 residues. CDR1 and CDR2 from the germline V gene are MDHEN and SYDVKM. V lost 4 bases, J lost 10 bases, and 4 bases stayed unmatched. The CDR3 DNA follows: TGTGCCAGCAGTTCCGACAGGGGGTACTACACCTTC. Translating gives CASSSDRGYYTF.